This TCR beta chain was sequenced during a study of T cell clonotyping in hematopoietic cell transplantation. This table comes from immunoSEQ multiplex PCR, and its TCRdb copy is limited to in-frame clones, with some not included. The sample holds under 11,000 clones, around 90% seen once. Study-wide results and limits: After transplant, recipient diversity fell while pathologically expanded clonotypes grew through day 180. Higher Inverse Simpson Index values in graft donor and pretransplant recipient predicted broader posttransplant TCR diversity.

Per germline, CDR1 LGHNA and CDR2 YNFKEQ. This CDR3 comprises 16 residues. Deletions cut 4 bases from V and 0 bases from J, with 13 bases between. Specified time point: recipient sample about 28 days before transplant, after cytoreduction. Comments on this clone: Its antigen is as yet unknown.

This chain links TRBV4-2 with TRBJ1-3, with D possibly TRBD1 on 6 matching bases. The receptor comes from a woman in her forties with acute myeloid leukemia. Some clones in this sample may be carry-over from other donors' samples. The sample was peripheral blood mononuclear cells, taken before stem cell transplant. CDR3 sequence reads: CASSRDGGASGNTIYF. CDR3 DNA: TGTGCCAGCAGCCGGGACGGGGGGGCCTCTGGAAACACCATATATTTT.